This paragraph covers one T cell receptor beta chain sequence. This entry comes from a study of shared clonotypes between healthy human individuals. About the research overall: Per donor, three plates held CD4 naive cells, three held CD4 memory, two held CD8 naive and one held CD8 memory.

CD45RO-negative, CCR7-selected cells formed the naive CD8 fraction, which excluded terminally differentiated effector memory CD45RA+ cells. This CDR3 has 16 residues. V lost 1 base and J lost 5, with 17 bases in between. Germline loops: CDR1 SGHDN, CDR2 FVKESK. Each subset's genomic DNA was shared equally among a number of immunoSEQ plates. Sequencing was performed with immunoSEQ multiplex PCR; in TCRdb, only in-frame clones are kept and a portion is missing. The sample consists of approximately 1.9 million clones, around 93% of them appearing once. The TCR was taken from a man in his late teens or twenties in good health. Some clones in this sample may be carry-over from other donors' samples. This rearrangement joins TRBV14 to TRBJ1-2; D gene uncertain. The material sequenced was naive CD8+ T cells from PBMCs. The CDR3 DNA follows: TGTGCCAGCAGCCAAGTATATGCTGGGGTTAGGTATGGCTACACCTTC. It specifies CASSQVYAGVRYGYTF.